This T cell receptor beta chain was obtained from a study of T-cell reconstitution after alpha-beta-depleted transplantation in children. TCRbeta library construction was performed incorporating unique molecular identifiers. TCRdb reprocessed the PCR reads with MiXCR, giving one entry per CDR3 protein. The sample holds 170,000 or so distinct CDR3 sequences, approximately 6.8% seen once. The V end lost 6 bases, the J end lost 1 base, and 6 bases lay between the germline ends. This CDR3 is 12 amino acids long. Germline CDR1 reads MGHDK; CDR2 reads SYGVNS. The gene calls are TRBV25-1 and TRBJ2-5, with D uncertain. This material consisted of PBMCs from the stem cell graft donor, taken from the stem cell graft. The TCR comes from a human donor who donated a stem cell graft to a child with Wiskott-Aldrich syndrome. CDR3 protein: CASRTIQETQYF. The DNA for the CDR3 is TGTGCCAGCAGAACCATCCAAGAGACCCAGTACTTC.